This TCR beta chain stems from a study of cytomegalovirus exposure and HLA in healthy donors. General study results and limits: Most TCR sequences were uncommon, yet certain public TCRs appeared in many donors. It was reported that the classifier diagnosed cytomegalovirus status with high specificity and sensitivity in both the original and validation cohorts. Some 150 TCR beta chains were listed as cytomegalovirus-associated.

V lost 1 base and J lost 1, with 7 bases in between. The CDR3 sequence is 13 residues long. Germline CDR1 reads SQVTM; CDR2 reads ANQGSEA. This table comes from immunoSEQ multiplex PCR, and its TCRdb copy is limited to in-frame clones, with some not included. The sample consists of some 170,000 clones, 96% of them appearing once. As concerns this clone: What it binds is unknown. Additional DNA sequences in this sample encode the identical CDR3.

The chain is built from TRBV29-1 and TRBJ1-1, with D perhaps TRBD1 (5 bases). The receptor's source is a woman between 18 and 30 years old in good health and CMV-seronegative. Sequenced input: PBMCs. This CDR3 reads CSVEGQTNTEAFF. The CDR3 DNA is TGCAGCGTTGAAGGACAGACGAACACTGAAGCTTTCTTT.